These T cell receptor beta chains were read from a single sample in a study of blood T cell repertoires in COVID-19. Libraries were prepared by immunoSEQ multiplex PCR; TCRdb keeps only in-frame clonotypes and omits some of them. The sample has about 200,000 clones, almost 90% seen once; the top ten hold 1.5% to 2%. The specimen was peripheral blood. The receptors shown here come from a man aged 18 to 35 with active or convalescent COVID-19. The CDR3 runs from the conserved cysteine through the conserved F or W. The D gene is left open where the match is weak. Size values are once, few and many counts, or a class for expanded clones, and some rows have none.

CDR3aa: CASSQDRTYEQYF; CDR3nt: TGCGCCAGCAGCCAAGACAGAACCTACGAGCAGTACTTC; v_gene: TRBV4-1; j_gene: TRBJ2-7; abundance: few; d_gene: .
CDR3aa: CASSPFQSTDTQYF; CDR3nt: TGTGCCAGCAGCCCTTTTCAGAGCACAGATACGCAGTATTTT; v_gene: TRBV3-1/TRBV3-2; j_gene: TRBJ2-3; abundance: .; d_gene: .
CDR3aa: CASSFTGAGYTF; CDR3nt: TGTGCCAGCAGTTTCACAGGGGCTGGCTACACCTTC; v_gene: TRBV6-5; j_gene: TRBJ1-2; abundance: few; d_gene: TRBD1
CDR3aa: CASRRQLNTGELFF; CDR3nt: TGTGCCAGCAGGCGACAGCTAAACACCGGGGAGCTGTTTTTT; v_gene: TRBV2; j_gene: TRBJ2-2; abundance: .; d_gene: .
CDR3aa: CASSLGPGFSGNTIYF; CDR3nt: TGTGCCAGCAGCTTAGGGCCAGGGTTCTCTGGAAACACCATATATTTT; v_gene: TRBV7-9; j_gene: TRBJ1-3; abundance: .; d_gene: .
CDR3aa: CASSSEGNTGELFF; CDR3nt: TGTGCCAGCAGTTCGGAGGGGAACACCGGGGAGCTGTTTTTT; v_gene: TRBV6-5; j_gene: TRBJ2-2; abundance: .; d_gene: .
CDR3aa: CASSQSLSSGNEQFF; CDR3nt: TGTGCCAGCAGCCAAAGCTTAAGTAGCGGCAATGAGCAGTTCTTC; v_gene: TRBV3-1/TRBV3-2; j_gene: TRBJ2-1; abundance: .; d_gene: .
CDR3aa: CASRRGDGAEQYF; CDR3nt: TGTGCCAGCAGACGGGGGGACGGGGCCGAGCAGTACTTC; v_gene: TRBV6-5; j_gene: TRBJ2-7; abundance: .; d_gene: TRBD2
CDR3aa: CASSTPGQQETQYF; CDR3nt: TGTGCCAGCAGTACCCCGGGACAGCAAGAGACCCAGTACTTC; v_gene: TRBV6-6; j_gene: TRBJ2-5; abundance: .; d_gene: TRBD1
CDR3aa: CASSVPQTGETQYF; CDR3nt: TGTGCCAGCAGCGTGCCCCAGACAGGAGAGACCCAGTACTTC; v_gene: TRBV5-5; j_gene: TRBJ2-5; abundance: .; d_gene: .
CDR3aa: CASSLSGTASNQPQHF; CDR3nt: TGTGCCAGCAGTTTATCCGGGACAGCTAGCAATCAGCCCCAGCATTTT; v_gene: TRBV27; j_gene: TRBJ1-5; abundance: .; d_gene: TRBD1
CDR3aa: CASSSNPYEQYF; CDR3nt: TGTGCCAGCAGCTCTAACCCCTACGAGCAGTACTTC; v_gene: TRBV11-2; j_gene: TRBJ2-7; abundance: .; d_gene: .
CDR3aa: CASSGLRAEAGNTIYF; CDR3nt: TGTGCCAGCAGTGGGCTCAGGGCAGAGGCTGGAAACACCATATATTTT; v_gene: TRBV2; j_gene: TRBJ1-3; abundance: .; d_gene: .
CDR3aa: CASSPGQSSGNTIYF; CDR3nt: TGTGCCAGCAGCCCGGGACAGAGCTCTGGAAACACCATATATTTT; v_gene: TRBV9; j_gene: TRBJ1-3; abundance: .; d_gene: TRBD1
CDR3aa: CASSSWASGNTEAFF; CDR3nt: TGTGCCAGCAGTTCTTGGGCTAGCGGGAACACTGAAGCTTTCTTT; v_gene: TRBV6-5; j_gene: TRBJ1-1; abundance: .; d_gene: .
CDR3aa: CASGGNNEQFF; CDR3nt: TGTGCCAGCGGGGGGAACAATGAGCAGTTCTTC; v_gene: TRBV9; j_gene: TRBJ2-1; abundance: .; d_gene: .
CDR3aa: CASSPAGGSYNEQFF; CDR3nt: TGTGCCAGCAGCCCCGCGGGGGGCTCCTACAATGAGCAGTTCTTC; v_gene: TRBV7-2; j_gene: TRBJ2-1; abundance: .; d_gene: TRBD2
CDR3aa: CASSEPGGRNGELFF; CDR3nt: TGTGCCAGCAGCGAGCCCGGGGGGCGCAACGGGGAGCTGTTTTTT; v_gene: TRBV9; j_gene: TRBJ2-2; abundance: .; d_gene: .
CDR3aa: CASSQGGSETQYF; CDR3nt: TGTGCCAGCAGCCAAGGGGGCTCAGAGACCCAGTACTTC; v_gene: TRBV3-1/TRBV3-2; j_gene: TRBJ2-5; abundance: once; d_gene: .
CDR3aa: CASSLATVASGTDTQYF; CDR3nt: TGTGCCAGCAGCTTAGCGACGGTAGCTAGCGGAACAGATACGCAGTATTTT; v_gene: TRBV7-2; j_gene: TRBJ2-3; abundance: .; d_gene: TRBD2
CDR3aa: CASKHRTEMNTEAFF; CDR3nt: TGTGCCAGCAAACACCGGACAGAAATGAACACTGAAGCTTTCTTT; v_gene: TRBV6-5; j_gene: TRBJ1-1; abundance: .; d_gene: .
CDR3aa: CASTMGRSSYNEQFF; CDR3nt: TGTGCCAGCACTATGGGGCGCAGCTCCTACAATGAGCAGTTCTTC; v_gene: TRBV5-8; j_gene: TRBJ2-1; abundance: .; d_gene: .
CDR3aa: CASSILRTTGGETQYF; CDR3nt: TGTGCCAGCAGCATACTAAGAACGACAGGGGGGGAGACCCAGTACTTC; v_gene: TRBV5-6; j_gene: TRBJ2-5; abundance: .; d_gene: TRBD1
CDR3aa: CASSPGLAGGVDTQYF; CDR3nt: TGTGCCAGCAGCCCGGGACTAGCGGGAGGAGTAGATACGCAGTATTTT; v_gene: TRBV5-8; j_gene: TRBJ2-3; abundance: .; d_gene: TRBD2
CDR3aa: CASIPAINSPLHF; CDR3nt: TGTGCCAGCATCCCCGCGATCAATTCACCCCTCCACTTT; v_gene: TRBV6-5; j_gene: TRBJ1-6; abundance: .; d_gene: .
CDR3aa: CASGTGDNTIYF; CDR3nt: TGCGCCAGCGGGACAGGGGATAACACCATATATTTT; v_gene: TRBV5-1; j_gene: TRBJ1-3; abundance: .; d_gene: TRBD1
CDR3aa: CASSLLGTYGYTF; CDR3nt: TGTGCCAGCAGTTTATTGGGCACCTATGGCTACACCTTC; v_gene: TRBV27; j_gene: TRBJ1-2; abundance: few; d_gene: .
CDR3aa: CATRVDRGRTEAFF; CDR3nt: TGCGCCACCAGGGTTGACAGGGGAAGGACTGAAGCTTTCTTT; v_gene: TRBV10-2; j_gene: TRBJ1-1; abundance: .; d_gene: TRBD1
CDR3aa: CASSLAGVNEQFF; CDR3nt: TGTGCCAGCAGCTTAGCAGGGGTCAATGAGCAGTTCTTC; v_gene: TRBV7-2; j_gene: TRBJ2-1; abundance: .; d_gene: .
CDR3aa: CSASDPRSAPDTQYF; CDR3nt: TGCAGTGCTAGTGACCCGCGATCCGCCCCAGATACGCAGTATTTT; v_gene: TRBV20-1; j_gene: TRBJ2-3; abundance: once; d_gene: .
CDR3aa: CASSLPGVSSGGYTF; CDR3nt: TGCGCCAGCAGCCTCCCAGGGGTATCGAGTGGTGGCTACACCTTC; v_gene: TRBV5-1; j_gene: TRBJ1-2; abundance: .; d_gene: .
CDR3aa: CASSFSESGEQYF; CDR3nt: TGTGCCAGCTCCTTCTCGGAGTCCGGGGAGCAGTACTTC; v_gene: TRBV7-2; j_gene: TRBJ2-7; abundance: once; d_gene: .
CDR3aa: CASSLEGRTEAFF; CDR3nt: TGTGCCAGCAGCTTAGAAGGGAGAACTGAAGCTTTCTTT; v_gene: TRBV11-3; j_gene: TRBJ1-1; abundance: .; d_gene: .
CDR3aa: CAISDLQPGQGGEQFF; CDR3nt: TGTGCCATCAGTGATTTACAGCCGGGGCAGGGGGGTGAGCAGTTCTTC; v_gene: TRBV10-3; j_gene: TRBJ2-1; abundance: few; d_gene: .
CDR3aa: CASSGGRSTDTQYF; CDR3nt: TGTGCCAGCAGCGGCGGGAGGAGCACAGATACGCAGTATTTT; v_gene: TRBV11-2; j_gene: TRBJ2-3; abundance: .; d_gene: TRBD2
CDR3aa: CASTGNRNTEAFF; CDR3nt: TGTGCCAGTACCGGGAACAGAAACACTGAAGCTTTCTTT; v_gene: TRBV19; j_gene: TRBJ1-1; abundance: .; d_gene: .
CDR3aa: CASSFSRQINEKLFF; CDR3nt: TGTGCCAGCAGCTTCTCCCGCCAGATTAATGAAAAACTGTTTTTT; v_gene: TRBV7-2; j_gene: TRBJ1-4; abundance: .; d_gene: .
CDR3aa: CASRAIHLNTGELFF; CDR3nt: TGTGCCAGCAGAGCTATTCACTTGAACACCGGGGAGCTGTTTTTT; v_gene: TRBV27; j_gene: TRBJ2-2; abundance: .; d_gene: .
CDR3aa: CASSQGIQPQHF; CDR3nt: TGTGCCAGCAGCCAGGGAATTCAGCCCCAGCATTTT; v_gene: TRBV7-9; j_gene: TRBJ1-5; abundance: .; d_gene: .
CDR3aa: CASSIATGMTYEQYF; CDR3nt: TGTGCCAGTAGTATCGCCACAGGGATGACCTACGAGCAGTACTTC; v_gene: TRBV19; j_gene: TRBJ2-7; abundance: .; d_gene: .
CDR3aa: CASSLQGAETQYF; CDR3nt: TGTGCCAGCAGTCTCCAGGGGGCGGAGACCCAGTACTTC; v_gene: TRBV12-3/TRBV12-4; j_gene: TRBJ2-5; abundance: .; d_gene: TRBD1
CDR3aa: CASSTRAGGYNEQFF; CDR3nt: TGTGCCAGTAGTACGAGAGCGGGAGGCTACAATGAGCAGTTCTTC; v_gene: TRBV19; j_gene: TRBJ2-1; abundance: .; d_gene: TRBD2
CDR3aa: CARSLFQLGRVDDQPQHF; CDR3nt: TGTGCCAGAAGCTTGTTTCAGTTGGGCAGGGTTGACGATCAGCCCCAGCATTTT; v_gene: TRBV5-3; j_gene: TRBJ1-5; abundance: .; d_gene: .
CDR3aa: CASSPQGADQETQYF; CDR3nt: TGTGCCAGCTCACCACAAGGAGCGGACCAAGAGACCCAGTACTTC; v_gene: TRBV18; j_gene: TRBJ2-5; abundance: .; d_gene: .
CDR3aa: CASSLVAGGWEQFF; CDR3nt: TGCGCCAGCAGCTTGGTAGCGGGGGGCTGGGAGCAGTTCTTC; v_gene: TRBV5-1; j_gene: TRBJ2-1; abundance: .; d_gene: TRBD2
CDR3aa: CASTVLLSGYTF; CDR3nt: TGTGCCAGCACCGTCCTCTTATCTGGCTACACCTTC; v_gene: TRBV6-5; j_gene: TRBJ1-2; abundance: .; d_gene: .
CDR3aa: CASRHTGTYEQYF; CDR3nt: TGTGCCAGCAGACATACAGGGACCTACGAGCAGTACTTC; v_gene: TRBV28; j_gene: TRBJ2-7; abundance: .; d_gene: .
CDR3aa: CASSLMGADGYTF; CDR3nt: TGTGCCAGCAGTTTGATGGGGGCTGATGGCTACACCTTC; v_gene: TRBV12-3/TRBV12-4; j_gene: TRBJ1-2; abundance: .; d_gene: .
CDR3aa: CASSQSGRGEAFF; CDR3nt: TGTGCCAGCAGCCAATCTGGTCGAGGAGAAGCTTTCTTT; v_gene: TRBV16; j_gene: TRBJ1-1; abundance: few; d_gene: .